Listed below are T cell receptor beta chains from one sample, sequenced in a study of CD8+ T cells in alopecia areata. The table came from immunoSEQ multiplex PCR; TCRdb's copy has only in-frame clones and leaves some out. Of about 110,000 clones in the sample, 45% to 60% are singletons; the top ten hold roughly 25%. The sample comprised NKG2D-low CD8+ T cells sorted from blood. Receptor source: a human donor with alopecia areata. Both conserved end residues are part of each CDR3. The order of the fields is J gene, D gene, clone size, V gene, CDR3 DNA, CDR3 protein. A D gene is named only where the DNA matches it firmly. Size is stated for part of the rows, as once, few or many counts, or as a class when the clone is expanded.

>TRBJ2-7|NA|NA|TRBV29-1
TGCAGCGTTGTCTACTACGAGCAGTACTTC
CSVVYYEQYF
>TRBJ2-7|NA|NA|TRBV27
TGTGCCAGCAGTTTCGGAATTGGGGGCTACGAGCAGTACTTC
CASSFGIGGYEQYF
>TRBJ2-7|NA|NA|TRBV4-2
TGTGCCAGCAGCCAAGTGGTGGAAGAGCAGTACTTC
CASSQVVEEQYF
>TRBJ2-7|NA|NA|TRBV5-4
TGTGCCAGCAGCTTGGCAGCCACAGTCAGCTCCTACGAGCAGTACTTC
CASSLAATVSSYEQYF
>TRBJ1-1|NA|NA|TRBV7-2
TGTGCCAGCGCTTGGGGAAACACTGAAGCTTTCTTT
CASAWGNTEAFF
>TRBJ1-2|TRBD1|NA|TRBV27
TGTGCCAGCAGCCGTAGACAGGGTACCATCTATGGCTACACCTTC
CASSRRQGTIYGYTF
>TRBJ2-7|NA|NA|TRBV9
TGTGCCAGCAGCGCCGACCCGGACAGTTCAGTCGAGCAGTACTTC
CASSADPDSSVEQYF
>TRBJ2-3|NA|NA|TRBV5-1
TGCGCCAGCAGCTTACGGGACCGTGCAGATACGCAGTATTTT
CASSLRDRADTQYF
>TRBJ1-2|NA|NA|TRBV2
TGTGCCAGCTTCTGGGGCGGCTATGGCTACACCTTC
CASFWGGYGYTF
>TRBJ2-1|NA|NA|TRBV27
TGTGCCAGCAGTATAGGGACCCCTTCCTACAATGAGCAGTTCTTC
CASSIGTPSYNEQFF
>TRBJ2-5|NA|NA|TRBV15
TGTGCCACCAGCAGATCCCAGATATTGAGAGAGACCCAGTACTTC
CATSRSQILRETQYF
>TRBJ2-3|TRBD2|NA|TRBV2
TGTGCCAGCAGTGAGCGGGAGCATTCGGGAGATACGCAGTATTTT
CASSEREHSGDTQYF
>TRBJ1-2|TRBD1|few|TRBV29-1
TGCAGCGTTGGAGCCTCTCGAGGACAGGATGGTGATGGCTACACCTTC
CSVGASRGQDGDGYTF
>TRBJ2-7|TRBD2|NA|TRBV29-1
TGCAGCGCCACCTTGGGACTAGCCTCCGAGCAGTACTTC
CSATLGLASEQYF
>TRBJ2-3|NA|few|TRBV7-8
TGTGCCAGCACCCTTCCGTACACAGATACGCAGTATTTT
CASTLPYTDTQYF
>TRBJ2-5|NA|NA|TRBV7-2
TGTGCCAGCAGCGGGGAGACCCAGTACTTC
CASSGETQYF
>TRBJ2-7|NA|NA|TRBV5-1
TGCGCCAGCAGAAGGGGCAGCTCCTACGAGCAGTACTTC
CASRRGSSYEQYF
>TRBJ1-4|NA|NA|TRBV29-1
TGCAGCGTTGTCCATGGGATTAATGAAAAACTGTTTTTT
CSVVHGINEKLFF
>TRBJ1-3|TRBD1|NA|TRBV5-6
TGTGCCAGCAGCTATGGGACAGGGACTGGAAACACCATATATTTT
CASSYGTGTGNTIYF
>TRBJ2-7|NA|NA|TRBV30
TGTGCCTGGAGCGACCGGGCTTTCTCCTACGAGCAGTACTTC
CAWSDRAFSYEQYF
>TRBJ2-1|TRBD1|few|TRBV2
TGTGCCAGCAGTGGTGGGACAGGGTACAATGAGCAGTTCTTC
CASSGGTGYNEQFF
>TRBJ1-1|NA|NA|TRBV7-2
TGTGCCAGCAGCTTCGTAGGGGTGAACACTGAAGCTTTCTTT
CASSFVGVNTEAFF
>TRBJ2-5|TRBD1|once|TRBV6-6
TGTGCCAGCAGGGACAGGGGAGTGGTGGAGACCCAGTACTTC
CASRDRGVVETQYF
>TRBJ2-7|NA|NA|TRBV5-1
TGCGCCAGCAGATATAGCGGAAGCTACGAGCAGTACTTC
CASRYSGSYEQYF
>TRBJ2-1|TRBD1|NA|TRBV9
TGTGCCAGCACGAGACAGGGCCTCTCCTACAATGAGCAGTTCTTC
CASTRQGLSYNEQFF
>TRBJ2-7|NA|NA|TRBV29-1
TGCAGCGTTGCGGCAGACTACGAGCAGTACTTC
CSVAADYEQYF
>TRBJ2-3|NA|NA|TRBV27
TGTGCCAGCAGTTCCTCAGATACGCAGTATTTT
CASSSSDTQYF
>TRBJ1-1|NA|few|TRBV29-1
TGCAGCGTTGTAGGCCTAGGTAACATGAACACTGAAGCTTTCTTT
CSVVGLGNMNTEAFF
>TRBJ2-5|TRBD2|NA|TRBV7-8
TGTGCCAGCAGCTTAGCCTTCGGGGGACTAGCGGGAAAAGAGACCCAGTACTTC
CASSLAFGGLAGKETQYF
>TRBJ2-1|NA|NA|TRBV11-1
TGTGCCAGCAGCTTAGTATGGGCCGATGGCCGCACAACCTACAATGAGCAGTTCTTC
CASSLVWADGRTTYNEQFF
>TRBJ2-7|NA|NA|TRBV10-1
TGCGCCAGCAGTGACCCGGGAGCCTACGAGCAGTACTTC
CASSDPGAYEQYF
>TRBJ2-2|NA|NA|TRBV7-9
TGTGCCAGCAGCCTTCGGGGGACATCATACACCGGGGAGCTGTTTTTT
CASSLRGTSYTGELFF
>TRBJ2-3|NA|NA|TRBV7-3
TGTGCCAGCAGCACCGTGGGTGACAGGGAGGACACAGATACGCAGTATTTT
CASSTVGDREDTDTQYF
>TRBJ2-2|TRBD1|once|TRBV28
TGTGCCAGCAGTTCCCCCCGCCACAGGGGAGAGACCGGGGAGCTGTTTTTT
CASSSPRHRGETGELFF
>TRBJ2-7|TRBD1|few|TRBV7-2
TGTGCCAGCAGCCGGACAGGGGGATCGGGTCAGCCCTCCTACGAGCAGTACTTC
CASSRTGGSGQPSYEQYF
>TRBJ2-5|NA|NA|TRBV2
TGTGCCTCCCATGGGGTGCAAGAGACCCAGTACTTC
CASHGVQETQYF
>TRBJ2-1|NA|NA|TRBV7-9
TGTGCCAGCAGCTTAGGAGGGGTCGATGAGCAGTTCTTC
CASSLGGVDEQFF
>TRBJ1-2|NA|NA|TRBV5-6
TGTGCCAGCAGCTTCGTCACGTCTAACTATGGCTACACCTTC
CASSFVTSNYGYTF
>TRBJ2-5|NA|once|TRBV23-1
TGCGCCAGCAGTCGAGCAAGCGGGTTTGGGGAGACCCAGTACTTC
CASSRASGFGETQYF
>TRBJ2-5|NA|NA|TRBV25-1
TGTGCCAGCAGTGAACCCCCTGCGGCCCAGTACTTC
CASSEPPAAQYF
>TRBJ2-1|TRBD2|NA|TRBV2
TGTGCCAGCAGTGAAGCCAGTGTTAGCGGGAGTAGCTCCTACAATGAGCAGTTCTTC
CASSEASVSGSSSYNEQFF
>TRBJ2-5|TRBD1|few|TRBV13
TGTGCCAGCAGCCCCTCGACAGGGGAAGAGACCCAGTACTTC
CASSPSTGEETQYF
>TRBJ2-3|NA|NA|TRBV27
TGTGCCAGCAGTTTCCTCGGCACAGATACGCAGTATTTT
CASSFLGTDTQYF
>TRBJ2-5|TRBD2|once|TRBV2
TGTGCCAGCAGTGTACTAGCGGAAAATCAAGAGACCCAGTACTTC
CASSVLAENQETQYF
>TRBJ2-1|NA|NA|TRBV7-8
TGTGCCAGCAGCCAGGGCGGCAACTCCTACAATGAGCAGTTCTTC
CASSQGGNSYNEQFF
>TRBJ2-1|TRBD2|NA|TRBV7-2
TGTGCCAGCAGCTTAGTAGGGACTAGCGGGGACAATGAGCAGTTCTTC
CASSLVGTSGDNEQFF
>TRBJ2-5|TRBD1|NA|TRBV28
TGTGCCAGCAACCCGGGACAGGGCGAGACCCAGTACTTC
CASNPGQGETQYF
>TRBJ2-2|NA|NA|TRBV28
TGTGCCAGCAGTTTAAGTTGGAGCGGGGAGCTGTTTTTT
CASSLSWSGELFF
>TRBJ2-5|TRBD2|NA|TRBV11-3
TGTGCCAGCAGCTTAGAGGGCCTAGCGGGAAGAGAGACCCAGTACTTC
CASSLEGLAGRETQYF
>TRBJ2-7|TRBD2|few|TRBV29-1
TGCAGCGTTGACGCGGGGGGCGCCTACGAGCAGTACTTC
CSVDAGGAYEQYF
>TRBJ2-7|TRBD2|NA|TRBV28
TGTGCCAGCAGAGGCGGGAGGCCCTACGAGCAGTACTTC
CASRGGRPYEQYF